This record concerns one TCR beta chain sequence. These data come from a study of cytomegalovirus exposure and HLA in healthy donors. Primers for the PCR totalled 60 Vbeta and 13 Jbeta. Some clones are missing from TCRdb's copy, which holds only in-frame ones; the method was immunoSEQ multiplex PCR. Of over 150,000 clones listed, about 80% are singletons. Unmatched junction bases numbered 5, after V lost 2 bases and J lost 2 bases. Looked up from germline, CDR1 is SSHAT and CDR2 is FNYEAQ (reference sequence). The CDR3 has 16 residues. The chain recombines TRBV7-7 with TRBJ2-1; 8 nucleotides agree with TRBD2. Sequenced sample: PBMCs. The receptor was derived from a young man in good health and CMV-seronegative. The CDR3 DNA sequence: TGTGCCAGCAGCTTAAGGCCGACTAGCGCCTACAATGAGCAGTTCTTC. As protein: CASSLRPTSAYNEQFF.